The 18 T cell receptor beta chains reported below all come from one sample, sequenced in a study of regulatory T cells in long-lasting Graves disease. iRepertoire HTBI primers and Arm-PCR of CDR3 regions built TCR beta libraries. TCRdb reanalysed the multiplex PCR reads using MiXCR and keeps one entry per CDR3 protein. The sample lists some 340,000 distinct CDR3 sequences, 12% occurring once. Specified time point: newly diagnosed GD, antithyroid drugs for less than 3 months. The authors made the TCR library using RNA they extracted from PBMCs. This sample also belongs to another study, concerning T cells in Graves' hyperthyroidism and ophthalmopathy.

This specimen consisted of peripheral blood mononuclear cells (PBMCs), obtained at new diagnosis, from a patient treated with antithyroid drugs. These receptor sequences come from a woman aged 18-35 years with Graves disease.

The V call is TRBV6-2 or TRBV6-3, the J call TRBJ2-1, with 12 bases identical to TRBD2. With 0 bases clipped from V and 4 bases from J, the junction kept 1 base outside the gene matches. The CDR3 extends over 16 amino acids. Germline CDR1 is MNHEY and CDR2 is SVGEGT. This chain's CDR3 is CASSYSTSGGYNEQFF. CDR3 in DNA: TGTGCCAGCAGTTACTCAACTAGCGGGGGGTACAATGAGCAGTTCTTC.

This clonotype was seen repeatedly, ten times or more. V usage is TRBV7-2 and J usage is TRBJ2-3; 11 bases fit TRBD2. Germline CDR1 reads SGHTA; CDR2 reads FQGNSA. Germline trimming cut 6 bases from V and 4 bases from J; bases unmatched to any gene: 6. The CDR3 sequence is 15 residues long. The CDR3 DNA follows: TGTGCCAGCAGTTTTAGCGGGGGGGCCGCAGATACGCAGTATTTT. It encodes CASSFSGGAADTQYF. The full variable domain, rest sourced from reference TRBV7-2 and TRBJ2-3, is GAGVSQSPSNKVTEKGKDVELRCDPISGHTALYWYRQSLGQGLEFLIYFQGNSAPDKSGLPSDRFSAERTGGSVSTLTIQRTQQEDSAVYLCASSFSGGAADTQYFGPGTRLTVL.

This clonotype was seen at least ten times. This chain links TRBV3-1 with TRBJ2-3, with 10 bases matching TRBD1. The CDR3 length is 16 residues. CDR1 is LGHDT and CDR2 is YNNKEL in the germline V gene (reference sequence). V shed 4 bases, J shed 3 bases, and the junction held 7 bases outside the gene matches. The CDR3 reads CASSPWTGGLTDTQYF. The CDR3 bases are TGTGCCAGCAGCCCCTGGACAGGGGGATTGACAGATACGCAGTATTTT.

The chain uses TRBV20-1 and TRBJ2-1, with 12 bases aligning to TRBD2. CDR1 is DFQATT and CDR2 is SNEGSKA in the germline V gene (reference sequence). V trimming: 2 bases; J trimming: 0 bases; junction bases outside the gene matches: 5. CDR3 length: 17 residues. CDR3 in amino acids: CSARSSGRASSYNEQFF. The CDR3 DNA follows: TGCAGTGCTAGATCTAGCGGGAGGGCGAGCTCCTACAATGAGCAGTTCTTC.

This clonotype turned up a few times. Relative to the germline gene, one junction end is altered; a read error may explain this. This sequence joins TRBV20-1 and TRBJ1-2; no definite D call. The CDR3 contains 15 residues. CDR1 DFQATT and CDR2 SNEGSKA come from the germline V gene (reference sequence). The CDR3 spells CSATISTWTHYGYTF. For the CDR3, the DNA is TGCAGTGCCACAATTTCTACTTGGACTCACTACGGCTACACCTTC.

In its sample, this clonotype was seen many times. V is TRBV13 and J is TRBJ2-7, with a weak D call TRBD1 (6 bases). The ends were cut back, 5 bases at V and 6 bases at J, with 14 bases in the middle. The germline CDR1 and CDR2 sequences are PRHDT and FYEKMQ (reference sequence). There are 13 residues in the CDR3. This CDR3 is CASSRGGTFEQYF. The CDR3 DNA reads as TGTGCCAGCAGCCGGGGTGGGACATTCGAGCAGTACTTC.

This clonotype has a count of ten or more. The CDR3 DNA reads TGTGCCAGCAGCTCCCCAGGGGGACAGGATATGAACGAGCAGTACTTC. Protein sequence: CASSSPGGQDMNEQYF. The V gene is TRBV7-9, the J gene TRBJ2-7, with 8 bases identical to TRBD1. The CDR3 has 16 amino acids. CDR1 SEHNR and CDR2 FQNEAQ come from the germline V gene (reference sequence). The J segment lost 5 bases and the V segment lost 4 bases, leaving 13 bases of the junction unmatched.

This clonotype was counted at least ten times. This chain connects TRBV18 to TRBJ2-5; 7 nucleotides match TRBD1. From germline, CDR1 is KGHSH and CDR2 LQKENI. The V gene end was trimmed by 3 bases and the J gene end by 3 bases; junction bases not matched to a gene: 1. CDR3 length: 13 amino acids. This chain's CDR3 is CASSPGTEETQYF. The CDR3 DNA sequence: TGTGCCAGCTCACCCGGGACAGAAGAGACCCAGTACTTC.

This chain connects TRBV20-1 to TRBJ2-7; 9 bases are a match to TRBD2. V dropped 1 base and J dropped 3; count of bases not matched to a gene: 7. The CDR3 is 15 amino acids. The V gene's germline CDR1 is DFQATT and CDR2 SNEGSKA (reference sequence). CDR3 loop: CSARGVREGLYEQYF. CDR3 nucleotide sequence: TGCAGTGCTAGAGGGGTGCGGGAGGGCCTCTACGAGCAGTACTTC.

This clonotype was detected many times. The CDR3 region is CASSPWAGTEAFF. The CDR3 DNA reads TGTGCCAGCAGCCCCTGGGCAGGCACTGAAGCTTTCTTT. The chain couples TRBV27 to TRBJ1-1; no definite D call. The CDR3 totals 13 residues. Germline CDR1 reads MNHEY; CDR2 reads SMNVEV (reference sequence). Trimming removed 6 bases from V and 4 bases from J, with 12 bases in between.

This clonotype was counted at least ten times. V usage is TRBV11-1 and J usage is TRBJ1-1; no clear D. Per germline, CDR1 SGHAT and CDR2 FQDESV (reference sequence). The length of the CDR3 is 15 residues. The V end lost 5 bases, the J end lost 2 bases, and 15 bases lay between the germline ends. CDR3 DNA sequence: TGTGCCAGCAGCCCACGGGGTGTGGGCAACACTGAAGCTTTCTTT. Translating it yields CASSPRGVGNTEAFF.

Many counts were recorded for this clonotype. V is TRBV12-3 or TRBV12-4 and J is TRBJ1-5; D not certain. This CDR3 region has 14 residues. Trimming stripped 5 bases from V and 2 bases from J, with 10 bases between. The chain's CDR3 is CASSDAPGNQPQHF. In nucleotides, the CDR3 is TGTGCCAGCAGTGACGCACCAGGCAATCAGCCCCAGCATTTT.

Turning to this clonotype: One base away lies a much larger clone, so this may be a sequencing read error. This chain uses TRBV5-4 with TRBJ2-1; 10 bases match TRBD2. Germline CDR1 and CDR2: SGHNT and YYREEE (reference sequence). The CDR3 length is 16 residues. The CDR3 DNA follows: TGTGCCAGCAGCAGGCTAGCGGGGGACCTTCACAATGAGCAGCTCTTC. Translation gives CASSRLAGDLHNEQLF.

This clonotype was seen repeatedly, ten times or more. The chain recombines TRBV20-1 with TRBJ2-1, with 9 bases lining up with TRBD2. V was clipped by 1 base and J by 1 base; unmatched bases: 5. CDR3 length: 16 amino acids. Germline CDR1 and CDR2: DFQATT and SNEGSKA (reference sequence). In nucleotides, the CDR3 is TGCAGTGCTAGAGCACCGACTAGCGGTTCCTACAATGAGCAGTTCTTC. Its protein product is CSARAPTSGSYNEQFF.

This clonotype was seen only once. A far larger clone is only one base removed, so a read error is likely. The V gene is TRBV11-2, the J gene TRBJ1-2, with 7 bases lining up with TRBD1. There are 14 residues in the CDR3. CDR1 is SGHAT and CDR2 is FQNNGV in the germline V gene. The CDR3 loop is CASRSEGQTYGYAF. The CDR3 nucleotides are TGTGCCAGCAGATCCGAGGGACAGACATATGGCTACGCCTTC. The full variable domain, rest sourced from reference TRBV11-2 and TRBJ1-2, is EAGVAQSPRYKIIEKRQSVAFWCNPISGHATLYWYQQILGQGPKLLIQFQNNGVVDDSQLPKDRFSAERLKGVDSTLKIQPAKLEDSAVYLCASRSEGQTYGYAFGSGTRLTVV.

This clonotype was recorded many times. The chain employs TRBV9 and TRBJ2-3; TRBD2 matches at 7 bases. Germline CDR1 reads SGDLS; CDR2 reads YYNGEE. The CDR3 is 16 amino acids. V lost 0 bases, J lost 6 bases, and 10 bases stayed unmatched. DNA for the CDR3: TGTGCCAGCAGCGTAGCTACTACGGGAGGATCCGATACGCAGTATTTT. Translation gives CASSVATTGGSDTQYF.

The chain combines TRBV12-3 or TRBV12-4 with TRBJ2-1, with 10 bases that match TRBD2. V lost 6 bases and J lost 0; bases outside the gene matches: 17. The CDR3 runs 20 residues. CDR3 loop: CASRSRLAGVAWSSYNEQFF. The CDR3 DNA reads as TGTGCCAGCAGGTCCAGGCTAGCGGGAGTGGCCTGGAGCTCCTACAATGAGCAGTTCTTC.

This sequence joins TRBV19 and TRBJ2-2, with TRBD2 matching over 7 bases. There are 15 residues in the CDR3. In germline, CDR1 is LNHDA, CDR2 SQIVND (reference sequence). V trimming: 7 bases; J trimming: 5 bases; junction bases outside the gene matches: 10. The CDR3 protein is CASTAGEYTTGELFF. The CDR3 nucleotides read TGTGCCAGTACTGCGGGAGAATATACTACCGGGGAGCTGTTTTTT.